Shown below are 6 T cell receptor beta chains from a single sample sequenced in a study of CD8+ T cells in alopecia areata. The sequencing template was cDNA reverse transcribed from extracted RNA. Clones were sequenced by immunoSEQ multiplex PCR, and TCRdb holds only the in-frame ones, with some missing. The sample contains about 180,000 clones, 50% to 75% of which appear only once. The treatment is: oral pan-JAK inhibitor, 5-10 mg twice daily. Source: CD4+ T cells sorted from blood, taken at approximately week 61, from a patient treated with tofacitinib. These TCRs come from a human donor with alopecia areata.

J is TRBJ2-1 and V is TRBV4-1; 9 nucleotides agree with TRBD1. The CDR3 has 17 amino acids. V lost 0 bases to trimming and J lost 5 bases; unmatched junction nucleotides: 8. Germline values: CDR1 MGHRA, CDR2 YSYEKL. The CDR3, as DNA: TGCGCCAGCAGCCAAGATCTACAGGGGGCAGGTGACAATGAGCAGTTCTTC. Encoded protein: CASSQDLQGAGDNEQFF.

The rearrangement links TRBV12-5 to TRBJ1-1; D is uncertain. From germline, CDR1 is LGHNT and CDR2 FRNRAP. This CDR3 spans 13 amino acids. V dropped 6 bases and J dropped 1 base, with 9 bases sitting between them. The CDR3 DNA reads TGTGCTAGTGGCCCTGACGGGAACACTGAAGCTTTCTTT. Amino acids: CASGPDGNTEAFF.

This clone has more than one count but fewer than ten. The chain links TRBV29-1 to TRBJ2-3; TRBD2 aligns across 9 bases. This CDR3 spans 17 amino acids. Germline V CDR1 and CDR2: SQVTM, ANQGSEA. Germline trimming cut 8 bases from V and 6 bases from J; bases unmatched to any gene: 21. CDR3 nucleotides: TGCAGCCCGCTGTTGCGGGGGGGCTGGTTTCTTCCCGATACGCAGTATTTT. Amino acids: CSPLLRGGWFLPDTQYF.

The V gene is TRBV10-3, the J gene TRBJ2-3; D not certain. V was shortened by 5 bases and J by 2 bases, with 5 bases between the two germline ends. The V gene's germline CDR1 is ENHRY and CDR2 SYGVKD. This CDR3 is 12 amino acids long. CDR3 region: CAISPHTDTQYF. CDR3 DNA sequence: TGTGCCATCAGTCCGCACACAGATACGCAGTATTTT.

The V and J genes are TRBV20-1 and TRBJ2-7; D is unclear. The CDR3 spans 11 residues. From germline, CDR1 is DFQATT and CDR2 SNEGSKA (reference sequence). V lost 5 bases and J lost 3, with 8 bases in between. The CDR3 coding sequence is TGCAGTGCTCTGCTAGGCTACGAGCAGTACTTC. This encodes CSALLGYEQYF.

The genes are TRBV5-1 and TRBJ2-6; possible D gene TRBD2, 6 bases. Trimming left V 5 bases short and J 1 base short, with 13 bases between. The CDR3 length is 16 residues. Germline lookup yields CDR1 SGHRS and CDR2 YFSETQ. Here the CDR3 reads CASREGRDSGANVLTF. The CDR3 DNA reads TGCGCCAGCAGGGAGGGACGGGATTCTGGGGCCAACGTCCTGACTTTC. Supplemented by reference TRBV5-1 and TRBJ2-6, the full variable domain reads KAGVTQTPRYLIKTRGQQVTLSCSPISGHRSVSWYQQTPGQGLQFLFEYFSETQRNKGNFPGRFSGRQFSNSRSEMNVSTLELGDSALYLCASREGRDSGANVLTFGAGSRLTVL.